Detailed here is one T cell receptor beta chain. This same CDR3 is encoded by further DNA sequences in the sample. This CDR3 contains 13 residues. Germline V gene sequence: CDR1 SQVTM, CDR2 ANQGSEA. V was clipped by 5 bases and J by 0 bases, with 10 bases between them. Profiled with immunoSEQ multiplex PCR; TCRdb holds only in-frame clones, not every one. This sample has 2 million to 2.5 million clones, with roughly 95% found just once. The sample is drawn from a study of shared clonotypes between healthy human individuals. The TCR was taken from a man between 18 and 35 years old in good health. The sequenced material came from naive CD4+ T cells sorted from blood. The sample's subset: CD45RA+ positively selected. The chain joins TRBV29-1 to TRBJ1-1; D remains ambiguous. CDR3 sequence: CSVSGRLNTEAFF. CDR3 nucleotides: TGCAGCGTTTCAGGAAGACTGAACACTGAAGCTTTCTTT.